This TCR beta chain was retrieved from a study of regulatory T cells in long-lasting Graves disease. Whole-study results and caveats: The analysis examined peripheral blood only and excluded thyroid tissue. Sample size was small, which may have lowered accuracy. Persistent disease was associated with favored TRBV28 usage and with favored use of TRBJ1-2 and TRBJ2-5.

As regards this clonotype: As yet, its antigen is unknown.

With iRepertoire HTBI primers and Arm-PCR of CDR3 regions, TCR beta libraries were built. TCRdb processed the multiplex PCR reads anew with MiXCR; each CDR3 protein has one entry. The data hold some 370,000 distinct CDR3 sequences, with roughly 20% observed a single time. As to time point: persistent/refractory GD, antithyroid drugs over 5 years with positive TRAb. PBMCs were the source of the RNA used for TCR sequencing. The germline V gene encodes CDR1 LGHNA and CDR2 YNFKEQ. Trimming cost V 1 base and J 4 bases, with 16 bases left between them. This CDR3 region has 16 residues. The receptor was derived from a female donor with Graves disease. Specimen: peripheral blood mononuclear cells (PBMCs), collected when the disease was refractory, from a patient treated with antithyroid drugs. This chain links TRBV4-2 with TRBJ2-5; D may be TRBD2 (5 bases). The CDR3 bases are TGTGCCAGCAGCCAAGGCCGAACTAAGGCGGGAGAGACCCAGTACTTC. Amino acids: CASSQGRTKAGETQYF.